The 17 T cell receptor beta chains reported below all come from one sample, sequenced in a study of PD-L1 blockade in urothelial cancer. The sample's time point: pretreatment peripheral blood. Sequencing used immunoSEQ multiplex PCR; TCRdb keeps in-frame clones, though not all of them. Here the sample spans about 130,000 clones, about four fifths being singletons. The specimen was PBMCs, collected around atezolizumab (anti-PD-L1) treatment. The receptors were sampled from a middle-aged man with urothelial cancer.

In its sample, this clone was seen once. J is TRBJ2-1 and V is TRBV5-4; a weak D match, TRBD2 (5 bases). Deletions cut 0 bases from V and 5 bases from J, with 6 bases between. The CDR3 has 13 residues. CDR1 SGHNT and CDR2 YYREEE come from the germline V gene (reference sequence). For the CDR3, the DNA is TGTGCCAGCAGCTTGGCCGGGAACAATGAGCAGTTCTTC. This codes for CASSLAGNNEQFF.

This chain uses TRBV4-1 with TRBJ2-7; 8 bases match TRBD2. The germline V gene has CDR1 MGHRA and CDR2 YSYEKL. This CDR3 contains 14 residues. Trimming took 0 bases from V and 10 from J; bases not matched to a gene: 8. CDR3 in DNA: TGCGCCAGCAGCCAAGATCAAACGGGAGGGCCTCAGTACTTC. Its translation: CASSQDQTGGPQYF.

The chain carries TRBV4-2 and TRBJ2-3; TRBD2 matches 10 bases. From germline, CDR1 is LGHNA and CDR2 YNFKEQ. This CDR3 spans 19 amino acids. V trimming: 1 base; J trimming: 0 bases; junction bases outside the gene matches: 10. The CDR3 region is CASSQGVYSGRTSTDTQYF. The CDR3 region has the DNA TGTGCCAGCAGCCAAGGGGTTTATAGCGGGAGGACCAGCACAGATACGCAGTATTTT.

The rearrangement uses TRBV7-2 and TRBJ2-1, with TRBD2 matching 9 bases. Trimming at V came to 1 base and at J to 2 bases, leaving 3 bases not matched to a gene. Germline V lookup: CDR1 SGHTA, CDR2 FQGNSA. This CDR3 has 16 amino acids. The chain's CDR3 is CASSLGAGGPYNEQFF. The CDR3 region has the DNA TGTGCCAGCAGCTTAGGAGCGGGGGGCCCCTACAATGAGCAGTTCTTC. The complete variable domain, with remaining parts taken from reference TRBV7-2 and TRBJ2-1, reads GAGVSQSPSNKVTEKGKDVELRCDPISGHTALYWYRQSLGQGLEFLIYFQGNSAPDKSGLPSDRFSAERTGGSVSTLTIQRTQQEDSAVYLCASSLGAGGPYNEQFFGPGTRLTVL.

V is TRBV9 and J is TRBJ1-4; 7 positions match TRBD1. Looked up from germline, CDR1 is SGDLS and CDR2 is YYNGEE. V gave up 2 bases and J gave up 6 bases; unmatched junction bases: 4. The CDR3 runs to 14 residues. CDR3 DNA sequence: TGTGCCAGCAGCGTCGGGACAGCCTATGAAAAACTGTTTTTT. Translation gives CASSVGTAYEKLFF.

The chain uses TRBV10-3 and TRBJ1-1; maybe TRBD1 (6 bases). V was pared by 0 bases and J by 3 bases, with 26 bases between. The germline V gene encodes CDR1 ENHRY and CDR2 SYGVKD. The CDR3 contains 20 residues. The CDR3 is CAISESAGRRGGTGDTEAFF. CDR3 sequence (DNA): TGTGCCATCAGTGAGTCGGCGGGCCGTAGGGGGGGAACGGGAGACACTGAAGCTTTCTTT.

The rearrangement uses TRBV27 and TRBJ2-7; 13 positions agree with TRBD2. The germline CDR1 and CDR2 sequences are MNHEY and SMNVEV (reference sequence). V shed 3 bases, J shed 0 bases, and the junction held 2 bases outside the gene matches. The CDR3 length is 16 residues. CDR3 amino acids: CASSLRTSGSSYEQYF. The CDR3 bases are TGTGCCAGCAGTTTGCGGACTAGCGGGAGCTCCTACGAGCAGTACTTC.

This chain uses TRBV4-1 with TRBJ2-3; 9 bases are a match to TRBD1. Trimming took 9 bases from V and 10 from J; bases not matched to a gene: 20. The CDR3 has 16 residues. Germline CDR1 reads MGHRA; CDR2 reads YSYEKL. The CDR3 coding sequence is TGCGCCAGTTCACCGACCGGGACAGGGAAGTCCGTGGCGCAGTATTTT. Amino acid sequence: CASSPTGTGKSVAQYF.

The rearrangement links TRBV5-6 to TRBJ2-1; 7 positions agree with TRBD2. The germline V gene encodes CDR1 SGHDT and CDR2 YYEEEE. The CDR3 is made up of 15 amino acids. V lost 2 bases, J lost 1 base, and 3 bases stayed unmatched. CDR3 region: CASSFSSGSYNEQFF. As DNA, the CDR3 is TGTGCCAGCAGCTTCTCTAGCGGATCCTACAATGAGCAGTTCTTC.

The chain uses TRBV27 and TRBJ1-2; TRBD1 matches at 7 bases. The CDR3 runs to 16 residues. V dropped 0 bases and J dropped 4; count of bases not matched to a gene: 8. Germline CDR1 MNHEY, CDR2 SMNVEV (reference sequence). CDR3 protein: CASSLSFEGASYGYTF. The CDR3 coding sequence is TGTGCCAGCAGTTTATCGTTTGAGGGGGCAAGCTATGGCTACACCTTC.

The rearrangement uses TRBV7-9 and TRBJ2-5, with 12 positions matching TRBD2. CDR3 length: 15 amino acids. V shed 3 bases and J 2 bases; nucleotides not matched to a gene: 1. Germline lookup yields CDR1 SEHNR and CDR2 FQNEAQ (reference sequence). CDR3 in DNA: TGTGCCAGCAGCTTGACTAGCGGGAGACAAGAGACCCAGTACTTC. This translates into CASSLTSGRQETQYF.

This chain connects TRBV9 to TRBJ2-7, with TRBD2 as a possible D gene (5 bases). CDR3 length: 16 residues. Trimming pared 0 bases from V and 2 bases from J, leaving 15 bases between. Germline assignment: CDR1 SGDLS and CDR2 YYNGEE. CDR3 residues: CASSVAVTGRTYEQYF. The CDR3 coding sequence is TGTGCCAGCAGCGTAGCCGTGACTGGGAGAACCTACGAGCAGTACTTC.

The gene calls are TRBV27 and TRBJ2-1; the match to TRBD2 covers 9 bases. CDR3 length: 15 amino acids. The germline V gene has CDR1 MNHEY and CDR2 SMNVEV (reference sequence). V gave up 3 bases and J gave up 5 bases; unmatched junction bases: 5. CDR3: CASSLAGGVNNEQFF. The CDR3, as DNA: TGTGCCAGCAGTTTGGCGGGAGGGGTGAACAATGAGCAGTTCTTC.

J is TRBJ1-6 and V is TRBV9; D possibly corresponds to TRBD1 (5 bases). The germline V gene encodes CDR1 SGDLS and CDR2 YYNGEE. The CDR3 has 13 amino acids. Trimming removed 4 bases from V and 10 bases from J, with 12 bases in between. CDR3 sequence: CASSRGSNSPLHF. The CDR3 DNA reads TGTGCCAGCAGCAGGGGATCTAACTCACCCCTCCACTTT.

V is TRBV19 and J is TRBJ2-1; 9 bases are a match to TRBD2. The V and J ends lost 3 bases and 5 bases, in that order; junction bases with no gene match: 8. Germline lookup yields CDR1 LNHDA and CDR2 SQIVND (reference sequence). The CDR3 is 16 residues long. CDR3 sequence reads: CASSIASSGTHNEQFF. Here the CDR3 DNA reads TGTGCCAGTAGTATTGCGTCTAGCGGGACCCACAATGAGCAGTTCTTC.

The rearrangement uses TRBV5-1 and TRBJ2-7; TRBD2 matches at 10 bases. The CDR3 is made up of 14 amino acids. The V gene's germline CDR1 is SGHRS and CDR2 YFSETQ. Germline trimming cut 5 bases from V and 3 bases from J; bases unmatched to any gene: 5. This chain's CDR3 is CASSWTSGNYEQYF. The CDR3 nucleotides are TGCGCCAGCAGTTGGACTAGCGGAAACTACGAGCAGTACTTC. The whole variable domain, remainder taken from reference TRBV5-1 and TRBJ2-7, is KAGVTQTPRYLIKTRGQQVTLSCSPISGHRSVSWYQQTPGQGLQFLFEYFSETQRNKGNFPGRFSGRQFSNSRSEMNVSTLELGDSALYLCASSWTSGNYEQYFGPGTRLTVT.

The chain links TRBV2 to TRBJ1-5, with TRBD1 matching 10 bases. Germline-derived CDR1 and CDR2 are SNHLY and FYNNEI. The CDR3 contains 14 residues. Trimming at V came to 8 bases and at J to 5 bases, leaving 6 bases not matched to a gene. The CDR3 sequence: CASGKDRGDQPQHF. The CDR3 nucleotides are TGTGCCAGCGGAAAGGACAGGGGGGATCAGCCCCAGCATTTT.